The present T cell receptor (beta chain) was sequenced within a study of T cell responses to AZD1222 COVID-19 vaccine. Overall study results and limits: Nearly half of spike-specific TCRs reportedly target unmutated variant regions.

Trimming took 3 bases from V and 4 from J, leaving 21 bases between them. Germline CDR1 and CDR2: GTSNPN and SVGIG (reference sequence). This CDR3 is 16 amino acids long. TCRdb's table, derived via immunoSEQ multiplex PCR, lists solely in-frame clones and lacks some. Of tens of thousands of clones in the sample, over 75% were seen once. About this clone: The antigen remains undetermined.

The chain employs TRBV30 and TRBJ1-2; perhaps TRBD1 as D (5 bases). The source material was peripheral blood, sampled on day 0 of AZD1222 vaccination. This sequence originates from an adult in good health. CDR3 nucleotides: TGTGCCTGGAGAGGCTTTGGGACCCACGGTCGCTATGGCTACACCTTC. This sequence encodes CAWRGFGTHGRYGYTF. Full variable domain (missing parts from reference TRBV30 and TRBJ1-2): SQTIHQWPATLVQPVGSPLSLECTVEGTSNPNLYWYRQAAGRGLQLLFYSVGIGQISSEVPQNLSASRPQDRQFILSSKKLLLSDSGFYLCAWRGFGTHGRYGYTFGSGTRLTVV.